The 26 T cell receptor beta chains listed next were all sequenced from one sample in a study of OX40 agonist ivuxolimab in advanced cancers. TCRdb's copy holds only in-frame clones and misses some; the assay was immunoSEQ multiplex PCR. Here the sample spans about 66,000 clones, roughly nine tenths being singletons. The sequencing used CD4+ or CD8+ T cells sorted from blood, collected in a trial of the OX40 agonist ivuxolimab. The receptors shown here come from an adult with an advanced solid tumor such as melanoma, head and neck, liver or kidney cancer.

This sequence joins TRBV4-3 and TRBJ1-5, with D perhaps TRBD1 (6 bases). Trimming removed 0 bases from V and 6 bases from J, with 12 bases in between. The CDR3 totals 15 residues. Looked up from germline, CDR1 is LGHNA and CDR2 is YSLEER. The chain's CDR3 is CASSQDRTATQPQHF. The CDR3 DNA follows: TGCGCCAGCAGCCAAGACCGGACAGCGACTCAGCCCCAGCATTTT.

The rearrangement links TRBV6-6 to TRBJ2-3; D is uncertain. CDR1 and CDR2 (germline): MNHNY, SVGAGI (reference sequence). Trimming removed 0 bases from V and 6 bases from J, with 4 bases in between. The CDR3 totals 12 residues. This CDR3 reads CASSYSPDTQYF. The CDR3 nucleotides are TGTGCCAGCAGTTACTCGCCGGATACGCAGTATTTT.

The chain uses TRBV27 and TRBJ2-6, with D possibly matching TRBD1 (6 bases). V dropped 5 bases and J dropped 4 bases, with 15 bases sitting between them. This CDR3 spans 16 amino acids. Germline CDR1 reads MNHEY; CDR2 reads SMNVEV (reference sequence). CDR3 loop: CASSVHRVPGANVLTF. The CDR3 bases are TGTGCCAGCAGTGTCCACAGGGTCCCCGGGGCCAACGTCCTGACTTTC.

The V gene is TRBV11-2, the J gene TRBJ2-3; 10 bases are shared with TRBD2. CDR1 SGHAT and CDR2 FQNNGV come from the germline V gene. The CDR3 is 18 residues long. J was trimmed by 0 bases and V by 5 bases; bases with no gene match: 11. The CDR3 bases are TGTGCCAGCAGCCGTGGGGCTAGCGGGAGTGGGAGCACAGATACGCAGTATTTT. Protein product: CASSRGASGSGSTDTQYF.

The DNA of the CDR3 is TGCGCCAGCAGCCAAGAACCGGGCAGGGGAGTTGGAAACACCATATATTTT. Encoded protein: CASSQEPGRGVGNTIYF. The V call is TRBV4-1, the J call TRBJ1-3; possible D gene TRBD1, 6 bases. Germline values: CDR1 MGHRA, CDR2 YSYEKL. V lost 0 bases and J lost 3, with 15 bases in between. CDR3 length: 17 amino acids.

This clone was picked up a small number of times. This rearrangement joins TRBV5-1 to TRBJ1-2, with 9 bases identical to TRBD1. Trimming cost V 0 bases and J 8 bases; bases outside gene matches: 2. Germline V gene lookup returns CDR1 SGHRS and CDR2 YFSETQ. CDR3 length: 13 amino acids. The CDR3 reads CASSLGDRAGYTF. The CDR3 coding sequence is TGCGCCAGCAGCTTGGGGGACAGGGCGGGCTACACCTTC.

This sequence joins TRBV7-9 and TRBJ2-3, with D hard to call. CDR1 and CDR2 from the germline V gene are SEHNR and FQNEAQ (reference sequence). This CDR3 spans 16 amino acids. Trimming stripped 7 bases from V and 0 bases from J, with 17 bases between. DNA for the CDR3: TGTGCCAGCACACGGTTTAGACCAACTAGCACAGATACGCAGTATTTT. Translating it yields CASTRFRPTSTDTQYF.

This clone is a singleton in its sample. Here the CDR3 DNA reads TGTGCCAGCAGCCAAGGAGACAGTAATGAAAAACTGTTTTTT. It specifies CASSQGDSNEKLFF. V and J are TRBV4-2 and TRBJ1-4; the D gene is possibly TRBD1 (5 bases). This CDR3 has 14 residues. In germline, CDR1 is LGHNA, CDR2 YNFKEQ. V dropped 1 base and J dropped 4 bases, with 7 bases sitting between them.

CDR3 loop: CASSLDPGTYNEQFF. The CDR3 DNA is TGTGCCAGCAGCTTAGATCCGGGAACCTACAATGAGCAGTTCTTC. This rearrangement joins TRBV7-8 to TRBJ2-1, with a possible D match to TRBD2 (5 bases). The CDR3 is made up of 15 amino acids. Per the germline V gene, CDR1 is SGHVS and CDR2 is FQNEAQ. Trimming removed 1 base at V and 2 bases at J, with 9 bases between.

The chain employs TRBV11-3 and TRBJ2-3, with D possibly called TRBD1 or TRBD2 (5 bases each). This CDR3 is built from 15 residues. V dropped 5 bases and J dropped 0 bases, with 12 bases sitting between them. CDR1 and CDR2 (germline): SGHNT, YENEEA. The CDR3 bases are TGTGCCAGCAGCGCCCGGGGCGTAAGCACAGATACGCAGTATTTT. Its protein is CASSARGVSTDTQYF.

In its sample, this clone was seen a few times. V is TRBV7-2 and J is TRBJ1-3; D might be TRBD1 (5 bases). Deletions cut 4 bases from V and 0 bases from J, with 10 bases between. Germline assignment: CDR1 SGHTA and CDR2 FQGNSA. The CDR3 runs to 15 residues. CDR3 region: CASSSTGSSGNTIYF. CDR3 sequence (DNA): TGTGCCAGCAGCTCTACAGGCAGCTCTGGAAACACCATATATTTT. Drawing the rest from reference TRBV7-2 and TRBJ1-3, the complete variable domain is GAGVSQSPSNKVTEKGKDVELRCDPISGHTALYWYRQSLGQGLEFLIYFQGNSAPDKSGLPSDRFSAERTGGSVSTLTIQRTQQEDSAVYLCASSSTGSSGNTIYFGEGSWLTVV.

The genes are TRBV15 and TRBJ2-1, with D uncertain. CDR3 size: 12 residues. Trimming cost V 0 bases and J 10 bases, with 7 bases left between them. Per the germline V gene, CDR1 is LNHNV and CDR2 is YYDKDF (reference sequence). The CDR3 reads CATSRDVREQFF. CDR3 nucleotide sequence: TGTGCCACCAGCAGAGACGTGCGGGAGCAGTTCTTC.

The chain carries TRBV5-1 and TRBJ2-5, with a possible D match to TRBD1 (5 bases). V shed 3 bases and J shed 0 bases, with 9 bases lying between them. This CDR3 contains 14 residues. The germline V gene has CDR1 SGHRS and CDR2 YFSETQ. DNA of the CDR3: TGCGCCAGCAGCTCGACAGCGTACCAAGAGACCCAGTACTTC. Encoded protein: CASSSTAYQETQYF. The variable domain in full, with the rest retrieved from reference TRBV5-1 and TRBJ2-5, is KAGVTQTPRYLIKTRGQQVTLSCSPISGHRSVSWYQQTPGQGLQFLFEYFSETQRNKGNFPGRFSGRQFSNSRSEMNVSTLELGDSALYLCASSSTAYQETQYFGPGTRLLVL.

The chain is built from TRBV7-9 and TRBJ2-3; D remains ambiguous. This CDR3 is 14 amino acids long. Germline V gene sequence: CDR1 SEHNR, CDR2 FQNEAQ (reference sequence). Between the trimmed V and J ends, which lost 2 bases and 5 bases, there was a span of 11 bases. CDR3 DNA: TGTGCCAGCAGCTTATGGGCTGTCCGAGATACGCAGTATTTT. It yields the protein CASSLWAVRDTQYF.

The chain is built from TRBV18 and TRBJ2-3; D unresolved. Germline CDR1 KGHSH, CDR2 LQKENI. The CDR3 spans 14 residues. Trimming shortened V by 3 bases and J by 2 bases, and 9 bases separated the two germline ends. In DNA form, the CDR3 reads TGTGCCAGCTCACCCCAACAGCACACAGATACGCAGTATTTT. Amino acid sequence: CASSPQQHTDTQYF.

The V and J genes are TRBV28 and TRBJ1-5; D possibly corresponds to TRBD1 (5 bases). Between the trimmed V and J ends, which lost 4 bases and 1 base, there was a span of 8 bases. Germline CDR1 is MDHEN and CDR2 is SYDVKM. CDR3 size: 14 residues. The CDR3: CASSSGPSNQPQHF. For the CDR3, the DNA is TGTGCCAGCAGTTCGGGGCCGAGCAATCAGCCCCAGCATTTT.

The rearrangement links TRBV7-9 to TRBJ1-3, with D unclear. The CDR3 is 15 amino acids. Trimming removed 2 bases at V and 0 bases at J, with 8 bases between. In germline, CDR1 is SEHNR, CDR2 FQNEAQ (reference sequence). The CDR3 nucleotides are TGTGCCAGCAGCTTACCCCTTCCCTCTGGAAACACCATATATTTT. Translated: CASSLPLPSGNTIYF.

V and J are TRBV5-5 and TRBJ2-2, with D possibly matching TRBD2 (5 bases). Germline V gives CDR1 SGHKS, CDR2 YYEKEE (reference sequence). V dropped 4 bases and J dropped 3 bases, with 7 bases sitting between them. CDR3 length: 13 amino acids. This CDR3 is CASSTRDTGELFF. CDR3 nucleotides: TGTGCCAGCAGCACGAGGGACACCGGGGAGCTGTTTTTT. The full variable domain, rest sourced from reference TRBV5-5 and TRBJ2-2, is DAGVTQSPTHLIKTRGQQVTLRCSPISGHKSVSWYQQVLGQGPQFIFQYYEKEERGRGNFPDRFSARQFPNYSSELNVNALLLGDSALYLCASSTRDTGELFFGEGSRLTVL.

V usage is TRBV28 and J usage is TRBJ2-7, with TRBD1 matching over 9 bases. The CDR3 sequence is 16 residues long. Trimming at V came to 7 bases and at J to 6 bases, leaving 16 bases not matched to a gene. Germline V gene lookup returns CDR1 MDHEN and CDR2 SYDVKM. The CDR3, as DNA: TGTGCCAGCATCCAACTTCCGGGACAGGGTGCTGGCGAGCAGTACTTC. This translates into CASIQLPGQGAGEQYF.

This chain links TRBV5-4 with TRBJ2-1, with 9 positions matching TRBD2. The CDR3 contains 15 residues. Germline V gene lookup returns CDR1 SGHNT and CDR2 YYREEE (reference sequence). V lost 1 base to trimming and J lost 4 bases; unmatched junction nucleotides: 3. CDR3 in DNA: TGTGCCAGCAGCTTGTTAGCGGGAGTTTACAATGAGCAGTTCTTC. It specifies CASSLLAGVYNEQFF. Variable domain in full (rest from reference TRBV5-4 and TRBJ2-1): ETGVTQSPTHLIKTRGQQVTLRCSSQSGHNTVSWYQQALGQGPQFIFQYYREEENGRGNFPPRFSGLQFPNYSSELNVNALELDDSALYLCASSLLAGVYNEQFFGPGTRLTVL.

The chain uses TRBV4-1 and TRBJ2-4, with D perhaps TRBD1 (6 bases). Per the germline V gene, CDR1 is MGHRA and CDR2 is YSYEKL. V shed 3 bases and J shed 0 bases, with 9 bases lying between them. This CDR3 region has 15 residues. The CDR3 loop is CASSQEQGAKNIQYF. The CDR3 DNA reads as TGCGCCAGCAGCCAGGAACAGGGAGCCAAAAACATTCAGTACTTC.

This clone was recorded once. The rearrangement joins TRBV5-1 to TRBJ2-3; possibly TRBD2 for D (5 bases). Trimming took 0 bases from V and 2 from J, leaving 10 bases between them. There are 15 residues in the CDR3. Germline-derived CDR1 and CDR2 are SGHRS and YFSETQ. CDR3 sequence: CASSLASINTDTQYF. Written as DNA, the CDR3 is TGCGCCAGCAGCTTGGCTAGCATCAACACAGATACGCAGTATTTT.

V usage is TRBV11-3 and J usage is TRBJ2-7; TRBD2 might be the D (6 bases). The CDR3 is made up of 13 amino acids. V lost 2 bases to trimming and J lost 2 bases, with 7 bases between them. Germline values: CDR1 SGHNT, CDR2 YENEEA. DNA of the CDR3: TGTGCCAGCAGCTTAACGGGGGCCTACGAGCAGTACTTC. Translating it yields CASSLTGAYEQYF.

This chain joins TRBV7-3 and TRBJ2-1, with TRBD2 as a possible D gene (5 bases). The germline gives CDR1 SGHTA, CDR2 FQGTGA. Trimming removed 2 bases from V and 0 bases from J, with 11 bases in between. The CDR3 totals 16 residues. CDR3: CASSLYPGFSYNEQFF. CDR3 DNA: TGTGCCAGCAGCTTATATCCGGGGTTCTCCTACAATGAGCAGTTCTTC.

This chain links TRBV10-3 with TRBJ2-7; weak D call: TRBD1 (5 bases). V was cut by 3 bases and J by 4 bases, with 16 bases left in between. CDR1 ENHRY and CDR2 SYGVKD come from the germline V gene. The CDR3 consists of 15 residues. The CDR3 region has the DNA TGTGCCATCAGTGACAGGGTGGCCAAGCCATACGAGCAGTACTTC. It codes for CAISDRVAKPYEQYF.

The V and J genes are TRBV5-4 and TRBJ2-1; D remains ambiguous. Looked up from germline, CDR1 is SGHNT and CDR2 is YYREEE (reference sequence). This CDR3 has 15 residues. V shed 2 bases and J shed 1 base, with 10 bases lying between them. The CDR3 DNA reads as TGTGCCAGCAGCTTCGGGCTAGTGTCCTACAATGAGCAGTTCTTC. This encodes CASSFGLVSYNEQFF.